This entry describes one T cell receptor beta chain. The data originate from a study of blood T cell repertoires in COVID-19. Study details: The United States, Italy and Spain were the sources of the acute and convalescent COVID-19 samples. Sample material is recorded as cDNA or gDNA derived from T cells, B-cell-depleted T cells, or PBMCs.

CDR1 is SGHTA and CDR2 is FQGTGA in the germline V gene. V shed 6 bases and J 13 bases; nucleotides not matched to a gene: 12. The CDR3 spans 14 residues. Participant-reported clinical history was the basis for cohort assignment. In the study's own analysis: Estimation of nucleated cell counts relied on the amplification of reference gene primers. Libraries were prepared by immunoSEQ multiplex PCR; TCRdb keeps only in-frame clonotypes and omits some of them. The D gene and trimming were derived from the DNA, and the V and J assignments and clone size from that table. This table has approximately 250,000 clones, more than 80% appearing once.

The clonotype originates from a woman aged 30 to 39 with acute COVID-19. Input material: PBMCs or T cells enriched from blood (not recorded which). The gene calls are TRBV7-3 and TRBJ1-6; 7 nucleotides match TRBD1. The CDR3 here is CASRSTGESSPLHF. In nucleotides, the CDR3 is TGTGCCAGCAGATCTACAGGGGAGTCGTCCCCCCTCCACTTT.